This T cell receptor (beta chain) is from a study of blood T cell repertoires in COVID-19. Overall study context: Italy, Spain and the United States were the sources of the convalescent and acute COVID-19 samples.

In the original workflow: By means of reference gene primer amplification, nucleated cell counts were estimated. The data were produced by immunoSEQ multiplex PCR, yet TCRdb's version contains in-frame clones alone and is incomplete. V and J calls and clone size are copied from that table; D and trimming were computed from the DNA. The sample records 250,000 to 300,000 clones, about 86% being singletons. Sequencing used peripheral blood. The clonotype originates from a man between 18 and 29 years old with active or convalescent COVID-19.

CDR3 bases: TGTGCCAGTGGGGGGAATCAGCCCCAGCATTTT. Translation gives CASGGNQPQHF. The chain employs TRBV9 and TRBJ1-5; tentatively, D is TRBD1 (5 bases). This CDR3 is 11 amino acids long. The V end was cut by 8 bases, the J end by 4 bases, with 7 bases between. The V gene's germline CDR1 is SGDLS and CDR2 YYNGEE.